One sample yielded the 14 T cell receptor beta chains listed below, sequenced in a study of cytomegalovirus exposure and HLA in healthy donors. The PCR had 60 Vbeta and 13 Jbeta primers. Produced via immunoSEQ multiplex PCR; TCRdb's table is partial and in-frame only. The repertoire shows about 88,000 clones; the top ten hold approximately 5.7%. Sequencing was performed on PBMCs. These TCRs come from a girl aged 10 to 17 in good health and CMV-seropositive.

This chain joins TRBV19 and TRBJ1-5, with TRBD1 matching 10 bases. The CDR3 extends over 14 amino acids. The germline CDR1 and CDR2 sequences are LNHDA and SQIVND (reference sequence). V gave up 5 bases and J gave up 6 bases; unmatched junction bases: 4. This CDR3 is CASSSDRGPQPQHF. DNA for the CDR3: TGTGCCAGTAGTTCCGACAGGGGGCCTCAGCCCCAGCATTTT.

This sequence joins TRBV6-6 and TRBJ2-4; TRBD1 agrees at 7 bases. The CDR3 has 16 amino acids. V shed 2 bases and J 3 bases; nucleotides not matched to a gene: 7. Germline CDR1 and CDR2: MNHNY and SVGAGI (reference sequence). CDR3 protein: CASSYLTGDGKNIQYF. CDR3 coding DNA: TGTGCCAGCAGTTACCTTACAGGGGACGGCAAAAACATTCAGTACTTC.

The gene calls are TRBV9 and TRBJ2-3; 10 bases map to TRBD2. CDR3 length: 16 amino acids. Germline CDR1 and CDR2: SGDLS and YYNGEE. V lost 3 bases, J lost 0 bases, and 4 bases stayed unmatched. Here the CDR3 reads CASSDSGGSSTDTQYF. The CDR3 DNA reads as TGTGCCAGCAGCGATAGCGGGGGGTCTAGCACAGATACGCAGTATTTT.

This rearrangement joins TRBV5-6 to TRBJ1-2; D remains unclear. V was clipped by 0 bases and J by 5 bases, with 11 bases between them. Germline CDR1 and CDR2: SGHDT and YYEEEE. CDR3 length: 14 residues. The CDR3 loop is CASSLGQNPYGYTF. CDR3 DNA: TGTGCCAGCAGCTTGGGCCAGAACCCATATGGCTACACCTTC.

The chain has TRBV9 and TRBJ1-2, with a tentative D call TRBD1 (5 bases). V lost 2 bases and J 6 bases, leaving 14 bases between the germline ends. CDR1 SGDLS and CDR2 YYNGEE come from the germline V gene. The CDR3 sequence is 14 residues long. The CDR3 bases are TGTGCCAGCAGCGTGGGATCAGGGTTAGATGGCTACACCTTC. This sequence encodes CASSVGSGLDGYTF. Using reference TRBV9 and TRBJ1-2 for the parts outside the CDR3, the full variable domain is DSGVTQTPKHLITATGQRVTLRCSPRSGDLSVYWYQQSLDQGLQFLIQYYNGEERAKGNILERFSAQQFPDLHSELNLSSLELGDSALYFCASSVGSGLDGYTFGSGTRLTVV.

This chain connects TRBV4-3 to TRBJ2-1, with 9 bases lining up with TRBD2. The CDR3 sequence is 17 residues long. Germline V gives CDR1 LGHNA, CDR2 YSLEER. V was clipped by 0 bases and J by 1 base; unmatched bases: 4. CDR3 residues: CASSQDRAGGSYNEQFF. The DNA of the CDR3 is TGCGCCAGCAGCCAAGATCGAGCGGGGGGTTCCTACAATGAGCAGTTCTTC.

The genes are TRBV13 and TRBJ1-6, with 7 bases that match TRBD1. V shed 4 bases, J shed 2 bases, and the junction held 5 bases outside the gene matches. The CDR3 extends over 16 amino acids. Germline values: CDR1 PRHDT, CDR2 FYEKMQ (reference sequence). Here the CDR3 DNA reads TGTGCCAGCAGCTCGCGAGGACAGGCCTATAATTCACCCCTCCACTTT. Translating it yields CASSSRGQAYNSPLHF.

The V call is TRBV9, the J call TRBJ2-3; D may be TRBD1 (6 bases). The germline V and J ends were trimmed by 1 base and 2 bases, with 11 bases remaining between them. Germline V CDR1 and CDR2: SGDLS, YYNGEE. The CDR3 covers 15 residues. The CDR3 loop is CASSVFGTHTDTQYF. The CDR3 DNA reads TGTGCCAGCAGCGTATTCGGGACACACACAGATACGCAGTATTTT. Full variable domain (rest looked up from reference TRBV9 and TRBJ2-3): DSGVTQTPKHLITATGQRVTLRCSPRSGDLSVYWYQQSLDQGLQFLIQYYNGEERAKGNILERFSAQQFPDLHSELNLSSLELGDSALYFCASSVFGTHTDTQYFGPGTRLTVL.

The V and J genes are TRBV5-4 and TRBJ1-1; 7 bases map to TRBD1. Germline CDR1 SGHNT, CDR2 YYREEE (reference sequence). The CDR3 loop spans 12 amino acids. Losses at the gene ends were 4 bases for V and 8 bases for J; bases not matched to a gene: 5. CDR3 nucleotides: TGTGCCAGCAGCCGATGGGACAGAGAAGCTTTCTTT. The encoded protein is CASSRWDREAFF.

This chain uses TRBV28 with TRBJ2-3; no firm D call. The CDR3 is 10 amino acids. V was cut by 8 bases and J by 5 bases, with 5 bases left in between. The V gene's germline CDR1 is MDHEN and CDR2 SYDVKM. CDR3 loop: CASLGDTQYF. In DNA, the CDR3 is TGTGCCAGCCTAGGAGATACGCAGTATTTT.

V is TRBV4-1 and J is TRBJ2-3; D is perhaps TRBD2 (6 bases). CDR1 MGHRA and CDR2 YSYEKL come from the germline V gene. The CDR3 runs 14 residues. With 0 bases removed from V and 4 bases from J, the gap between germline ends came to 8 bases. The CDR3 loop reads CASSQDWGADTQYF. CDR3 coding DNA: TGCGCCAGCAGCCAAGATTGGGGGGCAGATACGCAGTATTTT.

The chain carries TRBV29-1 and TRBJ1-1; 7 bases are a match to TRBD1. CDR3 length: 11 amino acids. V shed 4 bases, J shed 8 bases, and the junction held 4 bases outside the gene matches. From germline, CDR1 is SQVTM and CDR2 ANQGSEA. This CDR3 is CSVGRGQEAFF. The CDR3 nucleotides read TGCAGCGTTGGAAGGGGGCAGGAAGCTTTCTTT. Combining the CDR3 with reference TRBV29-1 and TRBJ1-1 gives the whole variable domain SAVISQKPSRDICQRGTSLTIQCQVDSQVTMMFWYRQQPGQSLTLIATANQGSEATYESGFVIDKFPISRPNLTFSTLTVSNMSPEDSSIYLCSVGRGQEAFFGQGTRLTVV.

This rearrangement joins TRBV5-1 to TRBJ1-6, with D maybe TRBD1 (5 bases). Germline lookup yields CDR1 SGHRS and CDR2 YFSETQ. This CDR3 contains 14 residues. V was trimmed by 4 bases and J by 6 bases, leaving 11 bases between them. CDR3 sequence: CASSPGLSNSPLHF. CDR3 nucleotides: TGCGCCAGCAGCCCGGGACTGAGTAATTCACCCCTCCACTTT.

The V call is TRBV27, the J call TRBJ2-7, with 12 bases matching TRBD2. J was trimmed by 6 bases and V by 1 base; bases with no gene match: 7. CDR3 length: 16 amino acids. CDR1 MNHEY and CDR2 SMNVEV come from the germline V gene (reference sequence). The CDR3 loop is CASSLLTSGGIVEQYV. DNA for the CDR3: TGTGCCAGCAGTTTATTGACTAGCGGGGGCATTGTCGAGCAGTACGTC.